The 8 T cell receptor beta chains reported below all come from one sample, sequenced in a study of cytomegalovirus exposure and HLA in healthy donors. PCR primers comprised 60 Vbeta and 13 Jbeta primers. TCRdb's table, derived via immunoSEQ multiplex PCR, lists solely in-frame clones and lacks some. The top ten hold roughly 4% of the sample, which has approximately 150,000 clones, about two thirds seen once. The sequencing input was PBMCs. These receptors all stem from a man in his fifties or sixties in good health and CMV-seronegative.

The CDR3, as DNA: TGTGCCAGCAGCGTAGATTTAGTCAAAAACATTCAGTACTTC. It specifies CASSVDLVKNIQYF. The J gene is TRBJ2-4, the V gene TRBV9; no firm D call. Germline values: CDR1 SGDLS, CDR2 YYNGEE. There are 14 residues in the CDR3. Between the trimmed V and J ends, which lost 0 bases and 3 bases, there was a span of 7 bases.

This CDR3 is CASSLSETQYF. CDR3 sequence (DNA): TGTGCCAGCAGCTTGAGCGAGACCCAGTACTTC. The genes are TRBV5-8 and TRBJ2-5; D ambiguous. CDR3 length equals 11 residues. V shed 1 base and J shed 5 bases, with 3 bases lying between them. CDR1 and CDR2 (germline): SGHTS, YDEGEE.

This clone was recorded a few times. V usage is TRBV5-4 and J usage is TRBJ2-5; 7 bases agree with TRBD2. The DNA end favors TRBJ2-7, so the J call may be wrong. This CDR3 contains 12 residues. Germline V gene sequence: CDR1 SGHNT, CDR2 YYREEE (reference sequence). CDR3 nucleotides: TGTGCCAGCGGGGAGGGGAACTACGAGCAGTACTTC. Its protein product is CASGEGNYEQYF.

Only one count was recorded for this clone. Other DNA sequences within the sample encode an identical CDR3. The CDR3 spells CASSSGNTEAFF. Here the CDR3 DNA reads TGTGCCAGCAGTTCAGGGAACACTGAAGCTTTCTTT. The chain links TRBV27 to TRBJ1-1; D is unclear. The V and J ends lost 4 bases and 1 base respectively, with 4 bases between them. The CDR3 contains 12 residues. Germline V lookup: CDR1 MNHEY, CDR2 SMNVEV (reference sequence).

This chain connects TRBV30 to TRBJ2-2, with D perhaps TRBD1 (6 bases). V was shortened by 8 bases and J by 5 bases, with 30 bases between the two germline ends. CDR3 length: 18 amino acids. The germline V gene has CDR1 GTSNPN and CDR2 SVGIG (reference sequence). CDR3 loop: CARPTGTTLKRETGELFF. CDR3 in DNA: TGTGCCCGCCCGACCGGGACAACCCTCAAAAGGGAGACCGGGGAGCTGTTTTTT.

The chain uses TRBV10-3 and TRBJ2-1; 8 bases are a match to TRBD1. Germline V lookup: CDR1 ENHRY, CDR2 SYGVKD. V shed 2 bases, J shed 8 bases, and the junction held 5 bases outside the gene matches. The CDR3 is 14 residues long. The CDR3 here is CAISERTGPDEQFF. The CDR3 nucleotides are TGTGCCATCAGTGAGAGGACAGGGCCGGATGAGCAGTTCTTC.

This chain joins TRBV5-4 and TRBJ2-7; a weak D match, TRBD1 (5 bases). CDR1 and CDR2 from the germline V gene are SGHNT and YYREEE (reference sequence). With 1 base removed from V and 5 bases from J, the gap between germline ends came to 10 bases. This CDR3 has 13 amino acids. CDR3 bases: TGTGCCAGCAGCTTGTCCCAGGGCAACGAGCAGTACTTC. Translating gives CASSLSQGNEQYF.

The rearrangement links TRBV4-3 to TRBJ2-5; 10 nucleotides agree with TRBD2. The DNA end is more similar to TRBJ2-7, so the J call may be wrong. Germline lookup yields CDR1 LGHNA and CDR2 YSLEER. The CDR3 runs 15 residues. The CDR3 sequence: CASSQDGASGSEQYF. In nucleotides, the CDR3 is TGCGCCAGCAGCCAAGATGGGGCTAGCGGGAGCGAGCAGTACTTC.